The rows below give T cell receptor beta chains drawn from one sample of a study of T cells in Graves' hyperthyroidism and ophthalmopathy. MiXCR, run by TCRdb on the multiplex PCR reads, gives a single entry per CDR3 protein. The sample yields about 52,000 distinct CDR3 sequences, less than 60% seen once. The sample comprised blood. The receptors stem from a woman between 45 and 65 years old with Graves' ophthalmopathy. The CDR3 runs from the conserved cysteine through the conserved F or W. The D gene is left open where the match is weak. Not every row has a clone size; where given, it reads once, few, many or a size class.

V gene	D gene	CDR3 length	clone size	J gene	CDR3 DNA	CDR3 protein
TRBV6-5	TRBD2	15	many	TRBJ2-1	TGTGCCAGCAGCACCTCCTCGGGACTAGCGCATCGACAGTTCTTC	CASSTSSGLAHRQFF
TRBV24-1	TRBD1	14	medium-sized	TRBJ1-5	TGTGCCACCAGCAAGACAGGGGTCAATCAGCCCCAGCATTTT	CATSKTGVNQPQHF
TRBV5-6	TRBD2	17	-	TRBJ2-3	TGTGCCAGCGGCGCGGGGGGAAGGTTGTCCCGCACAGATACGCAGTATTTT	CASGAGGRLSRTDTQYF
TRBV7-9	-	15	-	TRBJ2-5	TGTGCCAGCAGCTCCGGGTCGCGGCGACAAGAGACCCAGTACTTC	CASSSGSRRQETQYF
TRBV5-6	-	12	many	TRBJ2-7	TGTGCCAGCAGGAACAGGGCCTACGAGCAGTACTTC	CASRNRAYEQYF
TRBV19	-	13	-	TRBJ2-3	TGTGCCAGTAGTATCGAGGTGGGAGATACGCAGTATTTT	CASSIEVGDTQYF
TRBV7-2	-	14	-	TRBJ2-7	TGTGCCAGCAGCTTATACGCGCGGGGAGACGAGCAGTACTTC	CASSLYARGDEQYF
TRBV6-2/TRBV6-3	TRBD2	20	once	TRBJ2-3	TGTGCCAGCAGTTGCGCGGGGCTAGCGGGAGGGCCCTACAGCACAGATACGCAGTATTTT	CASSCAGLAGGPYSTDTQYF
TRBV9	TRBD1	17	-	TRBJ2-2	TGTGCCAGCAGCGTGGAAGGACCGGGACAGGGGGCCGGGGAGCTGTTTTTT	CASSVEGPGQGAGELFF
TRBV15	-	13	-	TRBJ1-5	TGTGCCACCAGCAGAGATCTTAATCAGCCCCAGCATTTT	CATSRDLNQPQHF
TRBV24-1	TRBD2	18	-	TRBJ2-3	TGTGCCACCAGTGATTCTGGGACTAGCGGGGGCCCCCTAGATACGCAGTATTTT	CATSDSGTSGGPLDTQYF
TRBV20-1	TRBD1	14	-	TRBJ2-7	TGCAGTGCGTACCGGGACAGGGACACCGGGGAGCTGTACTTC	CSAYRDRDTGELYF
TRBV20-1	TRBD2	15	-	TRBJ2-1	TGCAGTGCGACTAGCGGGGGGGGTTCCTACAATGAGCAGTTCTTC	CSATSGGGSYNEQFF
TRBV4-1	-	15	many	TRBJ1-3	TGCGCCAGCAGCCCTAGCCGTAGGCCGGGAAACACCATATATTTT	CASSPSRRPGNTIYF
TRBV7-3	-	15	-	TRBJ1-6	TGTGCCAGCAGCTTAAGACTAGCGGGGGATTCACCCCTCCACTTT	CASSLRLAGDSPLHF
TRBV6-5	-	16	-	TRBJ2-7	TGTGCCAGCAGTTTTTCGCTGAGCGGACTCTCCTACGAGCAGTACTTC	CASSFSLSGLSYEQYF
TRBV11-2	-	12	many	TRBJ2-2	TGTGCCAGCAGCCCCCCCAGCGGGGAGCTGTTTTTT	CASSPPSGELFF
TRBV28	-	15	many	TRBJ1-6	TGTGCCAGCAGTCCCGTGGGGCAGGGTAATTCACCCCTCCACTTT	CASSPVGQGNSPLHF
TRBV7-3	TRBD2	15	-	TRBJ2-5	TGTGCCAGCAGCTTAAACGGGGCGGGAGGAGAGACCCAGTACTTC	CASSLNGAGGETQYF
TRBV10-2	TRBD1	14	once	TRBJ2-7	TGCGCCAGCAGCCCCGGGACAGGGTTGAGCGAGCAGTACTTC	CASSPGTGLSEQYF
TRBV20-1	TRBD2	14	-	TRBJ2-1	TGCAGTGCTAGCGGGACTAGCGGCCCGGGGGAGCAACTCTTC	CSASGTSGPGEQLF
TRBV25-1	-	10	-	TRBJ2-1	TGTGCCAGCAGGGTTGATGAGCAGTTCTTC	CASRVDEQFF
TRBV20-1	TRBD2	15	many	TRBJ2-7	TGCAGTGCTAGGAAGACTAGCGGGGGTTTCTACGAGCAGTACTTC	CSARKTSGGFYEQYF
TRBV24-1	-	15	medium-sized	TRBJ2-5	TGTGCCACCAGTGATGTGGGACGGAGTGGAGAGACCCAGTACTTC	CATSDVGRSGETQYF
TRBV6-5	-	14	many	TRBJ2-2	TGTGCCAGCAGACCCCTGGGAGTTCGTGAGGAGCTGTTTTTT	CASRPLGVREELFF
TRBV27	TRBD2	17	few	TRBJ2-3	TGTGCCAGCAGTTTACGAGGACTAGCGGAAGCTCAAGATACGCAGTATTTT	CASSLRGLAEAQDTQYF
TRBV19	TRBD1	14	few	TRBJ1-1	TGTGCCAGTAAAAAGGGGGCAGGAGCAACTGAAGCTTTCTTT	CASKKGAGATEAFF
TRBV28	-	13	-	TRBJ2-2	TGTGCCAGCCTGGCGGAGTACACCGGGGAGCTGTTTTTT	CASLAEYTGELFF
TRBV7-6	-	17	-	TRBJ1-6	TGTGCCAGCAGCTTTCCGTTCCTGGGAGGATTGGAATCACCCCTCCACTTT	CASSFPFLGGLESPLHF
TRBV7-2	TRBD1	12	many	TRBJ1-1	TGTGCCAGCAGCTGGACAGGGGACGAAGCTTTCTTT	CASSWTGDEAFF
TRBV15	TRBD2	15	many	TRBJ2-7	TGTGCCACCAGCAGAGATATTGCGGGAGCTGGTGAGCAGTACTTC	CATSRDIAGAGEQYF